This TCR beta chain originates from a study of siplizumab effects on memory and regulatory T cells. This table comes from immunoSEQ multiplex PCR, and its TCRdb copy is limited to in-frame clones, with some not included. Of tens of thousands of clones listed, 95% to 97% are singletons. Germline V gene data show CDR1 as MDHEN and CDR2 as SYDVKM. CDR3 length: 15 residues. The V gene lost 6 bases and the J gene lost 3 bases, with 15 bases spanning the gap. The TCR originated in a human donor in good health. Sequencing was carried out using naive CD4+ T cells sorted from blood. The genes are TRBV28 and TRBJ1-3; D gene uncertain. The CDR3, as DNA: TGTGCCAGCAGGCCAGGTCTTATGAATGGAAACACCATATATTTT. It codes for CASRPGLMNGNTIYF.